The 22 T cell receptor beta chains given below trace back to one sample, sequenced in a study of T-cell reconstitution after alpha-beta-depleted transplantation in children. Whole-study results and caveats: When one year had passed after transplant, most T-cell counts and diversity came from newly produced T cells.

This sample's TCRbeta library carried unique molecular identifier barcodes. TCRdb fed the PCR reads into MiXCR, producing one record per CDR3 protein. The sample shows a few hundred thousand distinct CDR3 sequences, around 7.1% of them seen only once. These receptors lack a known antigen. The starting material was peripheral blood, obtained 360 days after TCRalphabeta/CD19-depleted stem cell transplant. The receptors were sampled from a female patient aged 2-9 years who had a stem cell transplant for Fanconi anemia, so the T cells may come from the graft donor.

This clonotype was recorded at least ten times. The rearrangement joins TRBV24-1 to TRBJ2-5; D is ambiguous. The germline gives CDR1 KGHDR, CDR2 SFDVKD. V was cut by 0 bases and J by 7 bases, with 5 bases left in between. The CDR3 consists of 12 residues. CDR3 region: CATSDLLGTQYF. The CDR3 DNA reads TGTGCCACCAGTGATTTGCTGGGGACCCAGTACTTC.

This clonotype was picked up many times. The rearrangement links TRBV29-1 to TRBJ2-7, with 8 bases aligning to TRBD2. Trimming cost V 5 bases and J 0 bases; bases outside gene matches: 3. The germline V gene has CDR1 SQVTM and CDR2 ANQGSEA. The CDR3 loop spans 13 amino acids. CDR3 loop: CSVTSGSSYEQYF. CDR3 nucleotide sequence: TGCAGCGTTACTAGCGGTAGCTCCTACGAGCAGTACTTC.

This clonotype was seen repeatedly, ten times or more. The V and J genes are TRBV20-1 and TRBJ1-5, with D possibly TRBD1 on 5 matching bases. Germline CDR1 DFQATT, CDR2 SNEGSKA (reference sequence). This CDR3 contains 11 residues. The ends were cut back, 2 bases at V and 16 bases at J, with 15 bases in the middle. The CDR3 DNA sequence: TGCAGTGCTAGAAGGGCAGGGTTTGACCATTTT. It yields the protein CSARRAGFDHF.

This clonotype was observed many times. The chain links TRBV29-1 to TRBJ2-7; 8 nucleotides align to TRBD1. V shed 4 bases and J 3 bases; nucleotides not matched to a gene: 5. This CDR3 contains 13 residues. Looked up from germline, CDR1 is SQVTM and CDR2 is ANQGSEA. CDR3 nucleotide sequence: TGCAGCGTTGGTTCAGGGGGCAACTACGAGCAGTACTTC. It specifies CSVGSGGNYEQYF.

V and J are TRBV18 and TRBJ2-5; 8 nucleotides line up with TRBD2. V was clipped by 5 bases and J by 4 bases; unmatched bases: 6. CDR3 length: 14 residues. CDR1 and CDR2 (germline): KGHSH, LQKENI. As DNA, the CDR3 is TGTGCCAGCTCATCGGGAGGGACTAGAGAGACCCAGTACTTC. Protein sequence: CASSSGGTRETQYF.

This clonotype appeared many times. This sequence joins TRBV12-3 or TRBV12-4 and TRBJ2-1; D call uncertain. The CDR3 consists of 14 residues. V lost 6 bases and J lost 2, with 11 bases in between. The CDR3, as DNA: TGTGCCAGCAGCTCCAGGACCACCTACAATGAGCAGTTCTTC. The encoded protein is CASSSRTTYNEQFF.

The table lists this clonotype with many counts. The chain is built from TRBV7-8 and TRBJ2-7, with D possibly being TRBD1 or TRBD2 (5 bases each). With 4 bases removed from V and 5 bases from J, the gap between germline ends came to 18 bases. This CDR3 has 15 amino acids. CDR1 and CDR2 from the germline V gene are SGHVS and FQNEAQ. CDR3 sequence (DNA): TGTGCCAGCAGCTGGGCACCGGGACGCAACAACGAGCAGTACTTC. This gives the protein CASSWAPGRNNEQYF.

This clonotype was seen many times. The rearrangement uses TRBV5-1 and TRBJ1-2; 7 nucleotides line up with TRBD1. With 1 base clipped from V and 6 bases from J, the junction kept 3 bases outside the gene matches. This CDR3 region has 13 residues. The V gene's germline CDR1 is SGHRS and CDR2 YFSETQ. CDR3 in DNA: TGCGCCAGCAGCTTGTCAACAGGGGATGGCTACACCTTC. Residues: CASSLSTGDGYTF.

This clonotype was observed many times. V and J are TRBV20-1 and TRBJ2-7; a possible D gene is TRBD1 (5 bases). The CDR3 contains 15 residues. The V gene's germline CDR1 is DFQATT and CDR2 SNEGSKA (reference sequence). Trimming removed 6 bases at V and 5 bases at J, with 23 bases between. CDR3 region: CSARSSNTGRDEQYV. The DNA of the CDR3 is TGCAGTGCCCGGTCATCTAATACGGGCAGGGACGAGCAGTACGTC.

This clonotype was detected ten times or more. J is TRBJ2-6 and V is TRBV6-5; D gene ambiguous. The CDR3 loop spans 16 amino acids. Looked up from germline, CDR1 is MNHEY and CDR2 is SVGAGI. Trimming removed 1 base at V and 1 base at J, with 8 bases between. CDR3 DNA sequence: TGTGCCAGCAGTTACTATTGGAGTTCTGGGGCCAACGTCCTGACTTTC. Residues: CASSYYWSSGANVLTF.

In its sample, this clonotype was seen many times. The V and J genes are TRBV5-1 and TRBJ1-6; D not resolved. CDR1 is SGHRS and CDR2 is YFSETQ in the germline V gene. V was cut by 4 bases and J by 6 bases, with 20 bases left in between. This CDR3 is built from 17 residues. CDR3 sequence (DNA): TGCGCCAGCAGCCCCCAGAGTGACCCGGGTGGTAATTCACCCCTCCACTTT. It translates to CASSPQSDPGGNSPLHF.

This clonotype was picked up a small number of times. The chain recombines TRBV6-2 or TRBV6-3 with TRBJ1-2; tentatively, D is TRBD1 (5 bases). The germline V gene encodes CDR1 MNHEY and CDR2 SVGEGT. The CDR3 loop spans 14 amino acids. V was pared by 2 bases and J by 2 bases, with 9 bases between. The CDR3, as DNA: TGTGCCAGCAGTTACCCTGACAGAAACTATGGCTACACCTTC. Translated, it gives CASSYPDRNYGYTF.

This clonotype was seen more than once but under ten times. The chain combines TRBV12-3 or TRBV12-4 with TRBJ2-3; D might be TRBD2 (6 bases). Trimming shortened V by 8 bases and J by 0 bases, and 18 bases separated the two germline ends. The CDR3 length is 16 residues. The CDR3 reads CASSPRGAGSTDTQYF. CDR3 nucleotides: TGTGCCAGCTCGCCGCGAGGGGCGGGGAGCACAGATACGCAGTATTTT.

The J gene is TRBJ2-2, the V gene TRBV20-1, with D maybe TRBD2 (6 bases). Germline V gene sequence: CDR1 DFQATT, CDR2 SNEGSKA (reference sequence). The CDR3 spans 16 residues. Trimming left V 3 bases short and J 6 bases short, with 20 bases between. CDR3 sequence reads: CSASALGGWLSGELFF. CDR3 bases: TGCAGTGCTAGTGCTTTGGGGGGTTGGCTGTCCGGGGAGCTGTTTTTT.

This clonotype showed up many times. The chain couples TRBV20-1 to TRBJ2-1, with D maybe TRBD1 (6 bases). This CDR3 has 13 residues. Trimming cost V 7 bases and J 6 bases, with 16 bases left between them. CDR1 is DFQATT and CDR2 is SNEGSKA in the germline V gene (reference sequence). DNA for the CDR3: TGCAGTGTGGGCCAGGGGTCTCCCAATGAGCAGTTCTTC. This codes for CSVGQGSPNEQFF.

This clonotype appeared many times. The V gene is TRBV5-1, the J gene TRBJ1-1; no firm D call. Germline V gene lookup returns CDR1 SGHRS and CDR2 YFSETQ. Trimming cost V 4 bases and J 3 bases, with 16 bases left between them. The CDR3 is 15 residues long. The CDR3 reads CASSPTLPGHTEAFF. As DNA, the CDR3 is TGCGCCAGCAGCCCTACACTTCCCGGACACACTGAAGCTTTCTTT.

This clonotype has at least ten counts. The J gene is TRBJ2-1, the V gene TRBV9; TRBD2 agrees at 7 bases. Germline assignment: CDR1 SGDLS and CDR2 YYNGEE. The J segment lost 6 bases and the V segment lost 2 bases, leaving 8 bases of the junction unmatched. This CDR3 contains 15 residues. CDR3 in DNA: TGTGCCAGCAGCGTCACCGGGACTAAAGGCAATGAGCAGTTCTTC. Protein: CASSVTGTKGNEQFF.

CDR3 DNA sequence: TGCAGTGCTAGAGATGACCACCCTAGCGGGGGGAGTGGGGATACGCAGTATTTT. As protein: CSARDDHPSGGSGDTQYF. This rearrangement joins TRBV20-1 to TRBJ2-3; 11 nucleotides line up with TRBD2. Germline values: CDR1 DFQATT, CDR2 SNEGSKA (reference sequence). CDR3 length equals 18 residues. The ends lost 0 bases at V and 6 bases at J; junction bases unmatched: 14.

In its sample, this clonotype was seen many times. This rearrangement joins TRBV12-3 or TRBV12-4 to TRBJ2-3; 9 bases fit TRBD2. This CDR3 has 17 amino acids. V lost 3 bases to trimming and J lost 0 bases; unmatched junction nucleotides: 7. The CDR3, as DNA: TGTGCCAGCAGTTTTATTGGCGGGGGGGCTAGCACAGATACGCAGTATTTT. Translated: CASSFIGGGASTDTQYF.

The chain recombines TRBV12-3 or TRBV12-4 with TRBJ2-5; TRBD1 might be the D (6 bases). Trimming shortened V by 1 base and J by 2 bases, and 20 bases separated the two germline ends. The length of the CDR3 is 18 residues. The CDR3 reads CASSLVLSSRQAQETQYF. The CDR3 DNA sequence: TGTGCCAGCAGTTTAGTTCTTTCCTCTCGACAGGCTCAAGAGACCCAGTACTTC.

This clonotype has a handful of counts. The chain employs TRBV6-1 and TRBJ1-2; no firm D call. CDR3 length: 12 residues. Germline values: CDR1 MNHNS, CDR2 SASEGT. Trimming stripped 2 bases from V and 2 bases from J, with 3 bases between. CDR3 sequence reads: CASSEQNYGYTF. For the CDR3, the DNA is TGTGCCAGCAGTGAACAAAACTATGGCTACACCTTC.

This clonotype was observed at least ten times. The genes are TRBV7-8 and TRBJ2-1; TRBD2 is a possible D gene (6 bases). Looked up from germline, CDR1 is SGHVS and CDR2 is FQNEAQ. This CDR3 spans 18 amino acids. The V end lost 4 bases, the J end lost 3 bases, and 22 bases lay between the germline ends. The CDR3 DNA reads as TGTGCCAGCAGCTCCGCCCTTCTTGTGGGGGGACTCTACAATGAGCAGTTCTTC. As protein: CASSSALLVGGLYNEQFF.